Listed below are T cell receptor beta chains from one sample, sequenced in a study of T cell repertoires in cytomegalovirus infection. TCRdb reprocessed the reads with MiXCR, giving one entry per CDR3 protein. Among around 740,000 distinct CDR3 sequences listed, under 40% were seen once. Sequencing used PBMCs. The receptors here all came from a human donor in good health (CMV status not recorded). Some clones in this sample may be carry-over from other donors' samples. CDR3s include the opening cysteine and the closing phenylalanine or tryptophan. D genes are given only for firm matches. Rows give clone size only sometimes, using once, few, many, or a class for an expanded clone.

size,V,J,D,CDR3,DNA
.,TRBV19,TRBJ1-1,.,CASSIIPSPGTEAFF,TGTGCCAGTAGTATAATCCCTAGCCCGGGCACTGAAGCTTTCTTT
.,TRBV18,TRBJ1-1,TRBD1,CASSPPTGLDTEAFF,TGTGCCAGCTCACCACCGACAGGGCTAGACACTGAAGCTTTCTTT
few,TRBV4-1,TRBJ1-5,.,CASSQDRTDSDSNQPQHF,TGCGCCAGCAGCCAAGATAGGACAGACAGTGATAGCAATCAGCCCCAGCATTTT
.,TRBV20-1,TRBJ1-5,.,CSARDHANQPQHF,TGCAGTGCTAGAGACCACGCGAATCAGCCCCAGCATTTT
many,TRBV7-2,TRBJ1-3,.,CASSLAASGNTIYF,TGTGCCAGCAGCTTAGCGGCCAGTGGAAACACCATATATTTT
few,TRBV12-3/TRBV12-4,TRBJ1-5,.,CASSLRQDQPQHF,TGTGCCAGCAGTTTAAGGCAGGATCAGCCCCAGCATTTT
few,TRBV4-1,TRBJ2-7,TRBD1,CASSRAEGQGAYEQYF,TGCGCCAGCAGCCGTGCAGAGGGACAGGGGGCCTACGAGCAGTACTTC
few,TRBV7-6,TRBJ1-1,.,CASSLKKDTEAFF,TGTGCCAGCAGCTTAAAAAAGGACACTGAAGCTTTCTTT
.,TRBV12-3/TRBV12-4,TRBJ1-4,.,CASSSSSWGARIEKLFF,TGTGCCAGCAGTTCGTCCAGCTGGGGGGCGCGTATCGAAAAACTGTTTTTT
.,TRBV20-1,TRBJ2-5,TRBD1,CSADELQGARETQYF,TGCAGTGCTGATGAACTACAGGGGGCGCGGGAGACCCAGTACTTC
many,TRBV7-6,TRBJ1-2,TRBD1,CASSSRQGGYTF,TGTGCCAGCAGCTCGCGACAGGGTGGCTACACCTTC
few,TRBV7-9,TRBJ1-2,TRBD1,CASSPPPGQGEGYTF,TGTGCCAGCAGCCCTCCCCCGGGACAGGGGGAGGGCTACACCTTC
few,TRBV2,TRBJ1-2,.,CASSEVLSGYTF,TGTGCCAGCAGTGAGGTTTTAAGTGGCTACACCTTC
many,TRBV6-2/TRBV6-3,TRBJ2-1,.,CASSYTGRSSYNEQFF,TGTGCCAGCAGTTACACCGGACGCAGCTCCTACAATGAGCAGTTCTTC
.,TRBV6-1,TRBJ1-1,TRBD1,CASSRDRGGVGTEAFF,TGTGCCAGCAGCCGGGACAGGGGGGGCGTGGGGACTGAAGCTTTCTTT
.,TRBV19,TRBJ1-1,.,CASTPRRGGENTEAFF,TGTGCCAGTACCCCCCGGCGGGGCGGAGAGAACACTGAAGCTTTCTTT
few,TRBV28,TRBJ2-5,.,CASSPGAARSETQYF,TGTGCCAGCAGTCCCGGGGCGGCTAGGTCGGAGACCCAGTACTTC
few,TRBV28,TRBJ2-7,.,CASSPIGIQGGRSEQYF,TGTGCCAGCAGTCCAATAGGAATACAGGGTGGAAGGTCCGAGCAGTACTTC
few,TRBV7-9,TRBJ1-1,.,CASSLPGGLGNTEAFF,TGTGCCAGCAGCCTACCGGGGGGATTAGGAAACACTGAAGCTTTCTTT
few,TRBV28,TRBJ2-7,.,CASTVGGYYEQYF,TGTGCCAGCACCGTAGGGGGATACTACGAGCAGTACTTC
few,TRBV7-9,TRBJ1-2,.,CASSLVAVFYGYTF,TGTGCCAGCAGCTTAGTCGCGGTTTTCTATGGCTACACCTTC
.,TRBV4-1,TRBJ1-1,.,CASSQAGGEAFF,TGCGCCAGCAGCCAAGCGGGCGGGGAAGCTTTCTTT
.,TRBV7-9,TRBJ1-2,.,CASSFSPPVRDNNYGYTF,TGTGCCAGCAGCTTTAGCCCCCCAGTCAGGGACAATAACTATGGCTACACCTTC
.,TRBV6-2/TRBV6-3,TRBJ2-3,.,CASSYGDADTQYF,TGTGCCAGCAGTTATGGGGACGCGGATACGCAGTATTTT
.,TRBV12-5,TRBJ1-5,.,CASALDSQPQHF,TGTGCTAGTGCCCTCGACAGTCAGCCCCAGCATTTT
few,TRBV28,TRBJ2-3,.,CASSLSSRLLTDTQYF,TGTGCCAGCAGTTTATCCTCCCGCCTACTCACAGATACGCAGTATTTT
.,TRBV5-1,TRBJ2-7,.,CASGDSPYEQYF,TGCGCCAGCGGGGACTCACCCTACGAGCAGTACTTC
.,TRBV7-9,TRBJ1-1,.,CASSLVAVSEAFF,TGTGCCAGCAGCTTAGTAGCGGTTTCCGAAGCTTTCTTT
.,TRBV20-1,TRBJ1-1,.,CSARWSEAFF,TGCAGTGCTAGGTGGAGTGAAGCTTTCTTT
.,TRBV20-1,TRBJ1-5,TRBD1,CSAREIDRASQPQHF,TGCAGTGCTAGGGAAATAGACAGGGCATCTCAGCCCCAGCATTTT
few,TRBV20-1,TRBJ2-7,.,CSARVGRVYEQYF,TGCAGTGCTAGAGTCGGCAGAGTCTACGAGCAGTACTTC
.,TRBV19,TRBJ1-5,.,CASSVSRLIREQPQHF,TGTGCCAGTAGTGTCTCTCGGCTAATACGAGAGCAGCCCCAGCATTTT
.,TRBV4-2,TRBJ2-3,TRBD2,CASSQDAAGGVTDTQYF,TGTGCCAGCAGCCAAGATGCGGCGGGAGGGGTCACAGATACGCAGTATTTT
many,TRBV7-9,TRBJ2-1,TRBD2,CASSLAGTSGRAPYNEQFF,TGTGCCAGCAGCTTAGCCGGGACTAGCGGGAGGGCACCTTACAATGAGCAGTTCTTC
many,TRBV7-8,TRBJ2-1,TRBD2,CASSPPGTSGYYNEQFF,TGTGCCAGCAGCCCTCCCGGGACTAGCGGGTACTACAATGAGCAGTTCTTC
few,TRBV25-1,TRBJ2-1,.,CASSGDWNNEQFF,TGTGCCAGCAGTGGGGACTGGAACAATGAGCAGTTCTTC
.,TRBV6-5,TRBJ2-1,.,CASSDYRGGEQFF,TGTGCCAGCAGCGATTACAGGGGGGGTGAGCAGTTCTTC
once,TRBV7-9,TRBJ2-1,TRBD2,CASTRGGASGTSRYNEQFF,TGTGCCAGCACCCGCGGAGGAGCTAGCGGTACGTCCCGGTACAATGAGCAGTTCTTC
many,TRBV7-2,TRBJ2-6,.,CASSPGEVLGANVLTF,TGTGCCAGCAGCCCCGGGGAGGTTCTTGGGGCCAACGTCCTGACTTTC
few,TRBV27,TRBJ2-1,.,CASSLTRGNEQFF,TGTGCCAGCAGCTTAACGCGGGGAAATGAGCAGTTCTTC
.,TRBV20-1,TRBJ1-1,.,CSARSGARTEAFF,TGCAGTGCTAGATCGGGGGCGCGGACTGAAGCTTTCTTT